This T cell receptor beta chain was found in a study of blood T cell repertoires in COVID-19. Overall study context: The study drew acute and convalescent COVID-19 samples from the United States, Italy and Spain. T cells, B-cell-depleted T cells, or PBMCs provided the cDNA or gDNA that served as material.

The table lists this clone with a count of one. The CDR3 has 16 amino acids. Germline CDR1 is SGHAT and CDR2 is FQNNGV. The junction had 4 bases not matched to a gene; V was cut back by 0 bases and J by 3 bases. Original handling: For nucleated cells, counts were estimated from reference gene primer amplification. This table comes from immunoSEQ multiplex PCR, and its TCRdb copy is limited to in-frame clones, with some not included. The DNA was the basis for D and trimming; V, J and clone size are from that table. The repertoire includes 150,000 to 200,000 clones, around nine tenths of them detected once, and approximately 0.88% sits in the top ten.

The sequence was obtained from a woman aged 18-29 years who had recovered from COVID-19. The specimen was peripheral blood. The V and J genes are TRBV11-2 and TRBJ1-2; 10 nucleotides agree with TRBD1. CDR3 DNA: TGTGCCAGCAGCTTAGATCATGGGACAGGGGACTATGGCTACACCTTC. It codes for CASSLDHGTGDYGYTF.